The 14 T cell receptor beta chains below were found in one sample sequenced in a study of response to subunit inactivated influenza vaccine. TCRdb reprocessed the RT-PCR reads via MiXCR and lists one record per CDR3 protein. The sample includes 450,000 to 600,000 distinct CDR3 sequences, 16% of them seen just once. The material was CD4+ T cells sorted from PBMCs, obtained around 2 years after vaccination. The origin of the receptors is a man in his fifties or sixties who received an inactivated influenza vaccine.

The table lists this clonotype with a few counts. The chain couples TRBV11-2 to TRBJ2-3; D unclear. The germline CDR1 and CDR2 sequences are SGHAT and FQNNGV. The CDR3 is 13 residues long. Trimming removed 1 base from V and 6 bases from J, with 8 bases in between. The chain's CDR3 is CASSLAYRDTQYF. Here the CDR3 DNA reads TGTGCCAGCAGCTTAGCGTATAGGGATACGCAGTATTTT.

The V call is TRBV4-3, the J call TRBJ1-1; no definite D call. V was clipped by 0 bases and J by 5 bases, with 13 bases between them. Per the germline V gene, CDR1 is LGHNA and CDR2 is YSLEER. This CDR3 is 15 amino acids long. This CDR3 is CASSQEQGLSTEAFF. As DNA, the CDR3 is TGCGCCAGCAGCCAAGAACAAGGACTGTCGACTGAAGCTTTCTTT.

This chain uses TRBV11-2 with TRBJ2-4, with 9 bases aligning to TRBD1. The V and J ends lost 4 bases and 9 bases, in that order; junction bases with no gene match: 7. The CDR3 consists of 14 residues. The germline gives CDR1 SGHAT, CDR2 FQNNGV. CDR3 nucleotide sequence: TGTGCCAGCAGCTCGGGACAGGGTAGTATCATTCAGTACTTC. This codes for CASSSGQGSIIQYF.

The V and J genes are TRBV29-1 and TRBJ2-7, with a possible D match to TRBD2 (6 bases). Germline V lookup: CDR1 SQVTM, CDR2 ANQGSEA. This CDR3 has 15 amino acids. The V gene lost 4 bases and the J gene lost 6 bases, with 22 bases spanning the gap. The chain's CDR3 is CSVATVASVLGEQYF. CDR3 bases: TGCAGCGTTGCCACCGTTGCTAGCGTGCTGGGCGAGCAGTACTTC.

This chain joins TRBV6-2 or TRBV6-3 and TRBJ2-3; 8 positions match TRBD2. The V gene end was trimmed by 7 bases and the J gene end by 0 bases; junction bases not matched to a gene: 15. Germline V CDR1 and CDR2: MNHEY, SVGEGT. The CDR3 is made up of 18 amino acids. As DNA, the CDR3 is TGTGCCAGCACACAGACCCCGATAGCGGGAACTAGCACAGATACGCAGTATTTT. Translation gives CASTQTPIAGTSTDTQYF.

This clonotype was detected a few times. The J gene is TRBJ1-4, the V gene TRBV14; D is unclear. Germline V gives CDR1 SGHDN, CDR2 FVKESK. This CDR3 has 16 residues. V was pared by 5 bases and J by 11 bases, with 24 bases between. The CDR3 loop reads CASSKNPTDTVSKLFF. In DNA form, the CDR3 reads TGTGCCAGCAGCAAAAATCCGACGGATACGGTCTCTAAACTGTTTTTT. Combining the CDR3 with reference TRBV14 and TRBJ1-4 gives the whole variable domain EAGVTQFPSHSVIEKGQTVTLRCDPISGHDNLYWYRRVMGKEIKFLLHFVKESKQDESGMPNNRFLAERTGGTYSTLKVQPAELEDSGVYFCASSKNPTDTVSKLFFGSGTQLSVL.

V and J are TRBV6-5 and TRBJ2-7; 12 bases agree with TRBD1. Germline values: CDR1 MNHEY, CDR2 SVGAGI. Unmatched junction bases numbered 4, after V lost 4 bases and J lost 6 bases. The CDR3 loop spans 14 amino acids. The CDR3 loop is CASSSGQGASEQYF. The CDR3 coding sequence is TGTGCCAGCAGTTCGGGACAGGGGGCGTCCGAGCAGTACTTC.

This clonotype showed up just a few times. The chain combines TRBV29-1 with TRBJ1-2; D is possibly TRBD1 (6 bases). There are 15 residues in the CDR3. Germline CDR1 reads SQVTM; CDR2 reads ANQGSEA. The germline V and J ends were trimmed by 7 bases and 0 bases, with 18 bases remaining between them. Written as DNA, the CDR3 is TGCAGCGCCTCTAACCGGGACAACACTAACTATGGCTACACCTTC. Its protein is CSASNRDNTNYGYTF.

The chain links TRBV6-2 or TRBV6-3 to TRBJ2-2, with D perhaps TRBD1 (6 bases). The CDR3 sequence is 14 residues long. The ends were cut back, 6 bases at V and 6 bases at J, with 14 bases in the middle. CDR1 and CDR2 (germline): MNHEY, SVGEGT. The CDR3 region has the DNA TGTGCCAGCAGCAGGGACATCGTATCCGGGGAGCTGTTTTTT. This sequence encodes CASSRDIVSGELFF.

Only a few counts were recorded for this clonotype. This chain connects TRBV5-1 to TRBJ1-4; D gene ambiguous. The CDR3 is 14 residues long. Germline assignment: CDR1 SGHRS and CDR2 YFSETQ. V lost 2 bases and J 4 bases, leaving 9 bases between the germline ends. DNA of the CDR3: TGCGCCAGCAGCTTTGCAGGATTTAATGAAAAACTGTTTTTT. Translating gives CASSFAGFNEKLFF.

V usage is TRBV24-1 and J usage is TRBJ1-4, with 8 nucleotides matching TRBD1. CDR1 is KGHDR and CDR2 is SFDVKD in the germline V gene. Trimming at V came to 1 base and at J to 5 bases, leaving 5 bases not matched to a gene. The CDR3 has 16 residues. This CDR3 is CATSDFGQGKNEKLFF. Written as DNA, the CDR3 is TGTGCCACCAGTGATTTTGGACAGGGTAAAAATGAAAAACTGTTTTTT.

The chain uses TRBV4-1 and TRBJ1-2; 7 bases are shared with TRBD1. Germline lookup yields CDR1 MGHRA and CDR2 YSYEKL. The V gene end was trimmed by 3 bases and the J gene end by 4 bases; junction bases not matched to a gene: 2. The CDR3 consists of 13 residues. CDR3 in DNA: TGCGCCAGCAGCCAGGGACAGATCTATGGCTACACCTTC. As protein: CASSQGQIYGYTF.

The rearrangement uses TRBV5-1 and TRBJ2-7; no reliable D call. V shed 4 bases and J shed 4 bases, with 18 bases lying between them. Germline V gene sequence: CDR1 SGHRS, CDR2 YFSETQ. The CDR3 sequence is 15 residues long. In nucleotides, the CDR3 is TGCGCCAGCAGCCAAGGTGCCGCGACTCATTACGAGCAGTACTTC. This codes for CASSQGAATHYEQYF.

This clonotype has ten or more counts. The V call is TRBV12-3 or TRBV12-4, the J call TRBJ1-1; D perhaps matches TRBD1 (5 bases). CDR3 length equals 13 residues. V dropped 3 bases and J dropped 1 base, with 6 bases sitting between them. CDR3 bases: TGTGCCAGCAGTTTCGGACAGAACACTGAAGCTTTCTTT. Protein sequence: CASSFGQNTEAFF.